The source of this TCR beta chain is a study of HIV-infected patients and healthy controls. cDNA was made from about 510 ng RNA using alpha and beta constant primers. Using multiplexing indices, alpha and beta chain libraries were generated apart by chain-specific third strand synthesis. TCRdb re-called the 5' RACE reads through MiXCR, storing one row per CDR3 protein. The data hold roughly 25,000 distinct CDR3 sequences, with 7.5% to 10% observed a single time. No cell fractionation was done, so the repertoire covers all unsorted peripheral blood T cells. This CDR3 is built from 14 residues. From germline, CDR1 is SGHAT and CDR2 FQNNGV. V lost 5 bases, J lost 6 bases, and 16 bases lay in between. Relative to its sample, this clonotype is medium-sized.

Sequences were obtained from blood. This chain joins TRBV11-2 and TRBJ1-2, with D maybe TRBD1 (6 bases). The clonotype comes from an adult in good health. The CDR3 loop is CASSPSRGLDGYTF. As DNA, the CDR3 is TGTGCCAGCAGCCCCTCCAGGGGCCTAGATGGCTACACCTTC.